The 29 T cell receptor beta chains presented below share a single source sample, sequenced in a study of graft-versus-host responses after intestinal transplantation. Sequenced by immunoSEQ multiplex PCR; TCRdb stores in-frame clones only, minus some. This table holds about 51,000 clones, about 89% found once. Antigens for these TCRs are unknown. This specimen consisted of unstimulated CD4+ T cells sorted from spleen or lymph node cells, obtained before transplant. Receptor source: a human donor who was the organ donor for an intestinal transplant.

The gene calls are TRBV28 and TRBJ1-4; D might be TRBD1 (6 bases). V lost 3 bases to trimming and J lost 0 bases, with 8 bases between them. From germline, CDR1 is MDHEN and CDR2 SYDVKM. The CDR3 loop spans 15 amino acids. The CDR3 loop is CASSLYRATNEKLFF. The CDR3 DNA reads as TGTGCCAGCAGTTTGTACAGGGCAACTAATGAAAAACTGTTTTTT.

This chain connects TRBV5-5 to TRBJ2-7; D is unresolved. The CDR3 contains 12 residues. Per germline, CDR1 SGHKS and CDR2 YYEKEE (reference sequence). Trimming pared 4 bases from V and 7 bases from J, leaving 12 bases between. CDR3 residues: CASSPGSREQYF. The CDR3 region has the DNA TGTGCCAGCAGCCCCGGGTCTCGGGAGCAGTACTTC.

The V and J genes are TRBV6-5 and TRBJ2-1; possibly TRBD2 for D (6 bases). The CDR3 has 16 residues. V lost 0 bases and J lost 10, with 19 bases in between. CDR1 and CDR2 from the germline V gene are MNHEY and SVGAGI. Here the CDR3 DNA reads TGTGCCAGCAGTTACTCGTCCGGCCATATGAGCGGGGAGCAGTTCTTC. This translates into CASSYSSGHMSGEQFF.

For the CDR3, the DNA is TGTGCCAGCAGCTCCTCCAGACTGAACTTGAACACTGAAGCTTTCTTT. It is translated as CASSSSRLNLNTEAFF. The J gene is TRBJ1-1, the V gene TRBV5-6; D not resolved. The V end lost 3 bases, the J end lost 0 bases, and 15 bases lay between the germline ends. Germline assignment: CDR1 SGHDT and CDR2 YYEEEE. CDR3 length: 16 amino acids. The whole variable domain, filled in from reference TRBV5-6 and TRBJ1-1, reads DAGVTQSPTHLIKTRGQQVTLRCSPKSGHDTVSWYQQALGQGPQFIFQYYEEEERQRGNFPDRFSGHQFPNYSSELNVNALLLGDSALYLCASSSSRLNLNTEAFFGQGTRLTVV.

V usage is TRBV5-1 and J usage is TRBJ2-7; 9 bases agree with TRBD2. Unmatched junction bases numbered 3, after V lost 2 bases and J lost 6 bases. CDR1 and CDR2 (germline): SGHRS, YFSETQ. This CDR3 contains 13 residues. The CDR3 DNA is TGCGCCAGCAGCTTTGCTAGCGGGACCGAGCAGTACTTC. This translates into CASSFASGTEQYF.

This chain uses TRBV28 with TRBJ2-2, with 9 bases fitting TRBD1. The CDR3 totals 16 residues. Germline CDR1 and CDR2: MDHEN and SYDVKM. Losses at the gene ends were 1 base for V and 6 bases for J; bases not matched to a gene: 6. The CDR3 DNA reads TGTGCCAGCAGTTTATTCGGGACAGGGTTCGCCGGGGAGCTGTTTTTT. This codes for CASSLFGTGFAGELFF.

In its sample, this clone was seen once. V and J are TRBV15 and TRBJ2-7; tentative D call: TRBD2 (7 bases). CDR3 length: 15 amino acids. Trimming took 1 base from V and 5 from J, leaving 15 bases between them. CDR1 and CDR2 from the germline V gene are LNHNV and YYDKDF (reference sequence). CDR3 in DNA: TGTGCCACCAGCAGAGTCGTAGGGGGGGCCCACGAGCAGTACTTC. Its translation: CATSRVVGGAHEQYF.

J is TRBJ1-1 and V is TRBV7-8; 10 nucleotides agree with TRBD1. The V segment lost 5 bases and the J segment 2 bases; nucleotides outside the gene matches: 5. Germline CDR1 reads SGHVS; CDR2 reads FQNEAQ. The CDR3 loop spans 15 amino acids. In DNA form, the CDR3 reads TGTGCCAGCAGCGCTAGGGACAGGGGCAACACTGAAGCTTTCTTT. Encoded protein: CASSARDRGNTEAFF.

V and J are TRBV11-1 and TRBJ2-1; tentatively, D is TRBD1 (5 bases). There are 16 residues in the CDR3. CDR1 SGHAT and CDR2 FQDESV come from the germline V gene (reference sequence). Trimming removed 6 bases from V and 0 bases from J, with 15 bases in between. The CDR3 sequence: CASRLGRMSSYNEQFF. The DNA for the CDR3 is TGTGCCAGCAGATTGGGGCGGATGAGCTCCTACAATGAGCAGTTCTTC. Looking up the rest from reference TRBV11-1 and TRBJ2-1 gives the full variable domain: EAEVAQSPRYKITEKSQAVAFWCDPISGHATLYWYRQILGQGPELLVQFQDESVVDDSQLPKDRFSAERLKGVDSTLKIQPAELGDSAMYLCASRLGRMSSYNEQFFGPGTRLTVL.

V is TRBV7-3 and J is TRBJ2-2, with a weak D call TRBD2 (6 bases). Trimming cost V 5 bases and J 4 bases, with 14 bases left between them. This CDR3 spans 15 amino acids. Germline CDR1 is SGHTA and CDR2 is FQGTGA. CDR3 region: CASSDGDLLTGELFF. CDR3 bases: TGTGCCAGCAGCGACGGGGACTTACTCACCGGGGAGCTGTTTTTT.

The V and J genes are TRBV6-6 and TRBJ2-2, with 8 bases fitting TRBD2. CDR1 MNHNY and CDR2 SVGAGI come from the germline V gene (reference sequence). The CDR3 is made up of 14 amino acids. After removal of 6 bases from V and 10 bases from J, the junction contained 10 bases not matched to a gene. CDR3 nucleotides: TGTGCCAGCAGGGGCGGGGGGAGAAGAGAGGAGCTGTTTTTT. Translated, it gives CASRGGGRREELFF.

The rearrangement joins TRBV7-6 to TRBJ2-1, with D perhaps matching TRBD2 (7 bases). CDR1 and CDR2 (germline): SGHVS, FNYEAQ. V was trimmed by 1 base and J by 5 bases, leaving 15 bases between them. This CDR3 spans 16 amino acids. CDR3 protein: CASSLGGSGTNNEQFF. CDR3 nucleotide sequence: TGTGCCAGCAGCTTAGGGGGCAGCGGGACAAACAATGAGCAGTTCTTC. Full variable domain (remainder filled in from reference TRBV7-6 and TRBJ2-1): GAGVSQSPRYKVTKRGQDVALRCDPISGHVSLYWYRQALGQGPEFLTYFNYEAQQDKSGLPNDRFSAERPEGSISTLTIQRTEQRDSAMYRCASSLGGSGTNNEQFFGPGTRLTVL.

This chain joins TRBV29-1 and TRBJ2-3, with TRBD1 matching over 7 bases. V gave up 8 bases and J gave up 5 bases; unmatched junction bases: 10. The CDR3 consists of 13 residues. Per germline, CDR1 SQVTM and CDR2 ANQGSEA. The CDR3 DNA reads as TGCAGCTCCGGACAGGCGAGCCTAGATACGCAGTATTTT. Translation gives CSSGQASLDTQYF.

The chain joins TRBV6-5 to TRBJ1-5; D is ambiguous. This CDR3 is 13 amino acids long. Germline V lookup: CDR1 MNHEY, CDR2 SVGAGI. With 6 bases removed from V and 1 base from J, the gap between germline ends came to 7 bases. The CDR3 spells CASRLRSNQPQHF. CDR3 in DNA: TGTGCCAGCAGGCTCAGAAGCAATCAGCCCCAGCATTTT.

The rearrangement uses TRBV11-2 and TRBJ1-4, with TRBD1 matching over 7 bases. The V segment lost 5 bases and the J segment 0 bases; nucleotides outside the gene matches: 6. Germline assignment: CDR1 SGHAT and CDR2 FQNNGV. The CDR3 has 16 amino acids. CDR3 nucleotide sequence: TGTGCCAGCAGCCGAGACAGGGAGGCAACTAATGAAAAACTGTTTTTT. This sequence encodes CASSRDREATNEKLFF.

V gene TRBV5-1 combines with J gene TRBJ1-1; possible D gene TRBD1, 6 bases. The CDR3 loop spans 12 amino acids. With 4 bases removed from V and 7 bases from J, the gap between germline ends came to 11 bases. Germline V gives CDR1 SGHRS, CDR2 YFSETQ. The CDR3 spells CASSVTGDEAFF. The CDR3 bases are TGCGCCAGCAGCGTGACAGGAGATGAAGCTTTCTTT.

This clone was counted a few times. The gene calls are TRBV6-5 and TRBJ1-2; D perhaps matches TRBD1 (6 bases). Germline CDR1 is MNHEY and CDR2 is SVGAGI. This CDR3 region has 13 residues. Trimming stripped 7 bases from V and 8 bases from J, with 17 bases between. In DNA form, the CDR3 reads TGTGCCAGCACCGAGACACAGGGATACGGCTACACCTTC. It yields the protein CASTETQGYGYTF.

A note on this clone: This same CDR3 is encoded by further DNA sequences in the sample. V gene TRBV5-1 combines with J gene TRBJ2-3; 9 bases map to TRBD2. Germline values: CDR1 SGHRS, CDR2 YFSETQ. V was clipped by 0 bases and J by 1 base; unmatched bases: 0. The CDR3 extends over 15 amino acids. CDR3 DNA sequence: TGCGCCAGCAGCTTGGGACTAGCGGGCACAGATACGCAGTATTTT. This translates into CASSLGLAGTDTQYF.

CDR3 loop: CASTVGSGGSYEQYF. DNA for the CDR3: TGTGCCAGCACGGTGGGGTCCGGGGGATCCTACGAGCAGTACTTC. This sequence joins TRBV6-1 and TRBJ2-7; TRBD2 might be the D (6 bases). The CDR3 consists of 15 residues. Trimming left V 7 bases short and J 1 base short, with 17 bases between. Germline CDR1 reads MNHNS; CDR2 reads SASEGT.

This clone was seen only once. The chain is built from TRBV6-1 and TRBJ2-3, with 9 bases identical to TRBD1. Germline-derived CDR1 and CDR2 are MNHNS and SASEGT. The CDR3 is 12 residues long. V trimming: 5 bases; J trimming: 14 bases; junction bases outside the gene matches: 8. CDR3 region: CASSNPGQGRYF. The CDR3 DNA reads TGTGCCAGCAGTAACCCGGGACAGGGAAGGTATTTT.

The chain has TRBV30 and TRBJ2-4; a possible D gene is TRBD1 (5 bases). The CDR3 is 16 residues long. Germline loops: CDR1 GTSNPN, CDR2 SVGIG (reference sequence). The V gene lost 2 bases and the J gene lost 1 base, with 15 bases spanning the gap. The chain's CDR3 is CAWSRAGAGAKNIQYF. CDR3 nucleotides: TGTGCCTGGAGTCGAGCCGGAGCAGGGGCCAAAAACATTCAGTACTTC.

The V gene is TRBV11-1, the J gene TRBJ1-2, with 8 bases fitting TRBD1. Germline V gene sequence: CDR1 SGHAT, CDR2 FQDESV (reference sequence). Germline trimming cut 4 bases from V and 7 bases from J; bases unmatched to any gene: 2. The CDR3 sequence is 12 residues long. CDR3 loop: CASSYDRGGYTF. The DNA for the CDR3 is TGTGCCAGCAGCTATGACAGGGGTGGCTACACCTTC.

This clone was observed once. The V and J genes are TRBV6-5 and TRBJ1-1; no clear D gene. V was trimmed by 4 bases and J by 0 bases, leaving 15 bases between them. This CDR3 region has 16 residues. CDR1 and CDR2 (germline): MNHEY, SVGAGI. CDR3 region: CASSWAHSPMNTEAFF. CDR3 DNA: TGTGCCAGCAGTTGGGCGCACAGCCCGATGAACACTGAAGCTTTCTTT.

V and J are TRBV28 and TRBJ1-5; 8 nucleotides agree with TRBD1. J lost 9 bases, V lost 7 bases, and 8 bases had no gene match. The CDR3 length is 13 residues. Per germline, CDR1 MDHEN and CDR2 SYDVKM. The CDR3 DNA reads as TGTGCCAGCACGCAGGGGGCCCATCGGCCCCAGCATTTT. Protein product: CASTQGAHRPQHF.

The chain combines TRBV7-2 with TRBJ1-2; 8 nucleotides align to TRBD1. The germline V gene has CDR1 SGHTA and CDR2 FQGNSA. Losses at the gene ends were 4 bases for V and 6 bases for J; bases not matched to a gene: 10. This CDR3 contains 15 residues. The CDR3 region is CASSSTGVGRNGYTF. CDR3 coding DNA: TGTGCCAGCAGCTCGACAGGGGTGGGTAGAAATGGCTACACCTTC.

The chain recombines TRBV2 with TRBJ2-1; 10 bases match TRBD2. Germline V gene data show CDR1 as SNHLY and CDR2 as FYNNEI. The CDR3 totals 14 residues. J gave up 7 bases and V 7 bases, and 7 bases lay outside the gene matches. DNA of the CDR3: TGTGCCAGCACGGGAACTAGCGGGACAAATGAGCAGTTCTTC. Its protein product is CASTGTSGTNEQFF.

The chain is built from TRBV15 and TRBJ2-7; 8 bases match TRBD1. Losses at the gene ends were 2 bases for V and 6 bases for J; bases not matched to a gene: 9. The CDR3 covers 15 residues. The V gene's germline CDR1 is LNHNV and CDR2 YYDKDF (reference sequence). In nucleotides, the CDR3 is TGTGCCACCAGCAGACCCGGACAGGGTTCTAGCGAGCAGTACTTC. It yields the protein CATSRPGQGSSEQYF.

The chain is built from TRBV18 and TRBJ2-5, with D perhaps matching TRBD1 (6 bases). The CDR3 consists of 15 residues. Per the germline V gene, CDR1 is KGHSH and CDR2 is LQKENI. With 2 bases removed from V and 4 bases from J, the gap between germline ends came to 14 bases. The CDR3 spells CASSPGPGATETQYF. CDR3 bases: TGTGCCAGCTCACCAGGGCCAGGGGCGACAGAGACCCAGTACTTC. The full variable domain, its missing parts supplied by reference TRBV18 and TRBJ2-5, is NAGVMQNPRHLVRRRGQEARLRCSPMKGHSHVYWYRQLPEEGLKFMVYLQKENIIDESGMPKERFSAEFPKEGPSILRIQQVVRGDSAAYFCASSPGPGATETQYFGPGTRLLVL.

A remark on this clone: The sample contains more than one DNA sequence encoding this CDR3. This chain connects TRBV29-1 to TRBJ1-1; 8 nucleotides agree with TRBD1. The V and J ends lost 7 bases and 10 bases, in that order; junction bases with no gene match: 11. From germline, CDR1 is SQVTM and CDR2 ANQGSEA. CDR3 length: 12 amino acids. This chain's CDR3 is CSAKFRGLGAFF. The CDR3 DNA follows: TGCAGCGCAAAATTCAGGGGGCTGGGAGCTTTCTTT.